The T cell receptor beta chain under discussion was sequenced for a study of control samples from healthy donors and cancer patients (dated by TCRdb to the early 2020s). About this clone itself: The antigen it recognizes is unknown. Base qualities are not provided; no much larger clone lies one nucleotide away.

Library creation used the immunoSEQ multiplex PCR assay. The table comes from immuneACCESS by way of TCRdb, which keeps in-frame sequences with V and J called. Part of the clones is missing from these tables; in studies checked, under half for an unresolved V gene and the rest for unknown reasons. This sample is represented by more than 65,000 clones; roughly 84% of them were singletons. The ten largest account for about 16% of the sample. Trimming costs V 5 bases and J 2 bases, and their ends lie 12 bases apart. The CDR3, cysteine through phenylalanine, is 14 amino acids long. Only the CDR3 portion is preserved as DNA: 42 bases, with reading frame beginning at the first base. CDR1 MRHNA and CDR2 SNTAGT were looked up in the germline V gene.

The clonotype comes from a man in his fifties in good health. The sample comprised blood. The chain joins TRBV6-4 to TRBJ1-2; the D segment could be TRBD1, given 5 matching bases. The DNA sequence follows: TGTGCCAGCAGTCCCGGGCAGGGAAACTATGGCTACACCTTC. It translates to CASSPGQGNYGYTF.